Described below is a single TCR beta chain sequence and its context. Its matching antigen is unknown. These data are taken from a study of beta chain features in type 1 diabetes. Study-level points and caveats: Shorter TCRB CDR3s, moderately but significantly so, marked every one of the four CD4+ subsets in Type 1 diabetes patients.

Expressed TCRB transcripts got sequenced, as all isolated RNA was reverse transcribed. The protocol was immunoSEQ multiplex PCR, while the TCRdb copy is restricted to in-frame clones and leaves out a portion. Among around 150,000 clones listed, approximately 62% were seen once. Germline V gives CDR1 SNHLY, CDR2 FYNNEI. With 3 bases removed from V and 1 base from J, the gap between germline ends came to 8 bases. CDR3 length equals 14 residues. This clonotype was sampled from a man aged 25 to 40 with type 1 diabetes. The gene calls are TRBV2 and TRBJ2-3, with D tentatively TRBD1 (5 bases). Sample: naive CD4+ T cells from blood. The CDR3 loop is CASSDEQGTDTQYF. For the CDR3, the DNA is TGTGCCAGCAGTGACGAACAGGGCACAGATACGCAGTATTTT.